This T cell receptor (beta chain) was sequenced for a study of T cells in Graves' hyperthyroidism and ophthalmopathy. Findings and limits, study-wide: The blood repertoire included most of the expanded thyroid clonotypes above 0.001.

Extraction of PBMCs used roughly 10 ml of fresh peripheral blood. Remarks on this clonotype: Its cognate antigen is unknown.

There were TCR beta CDR3 regions amplified from RNA transcripts. In the first-round RT-PCR of the TCR CDR3, the HTBI primer set was used. Each CDR3 protein is one row after TCRdb ran MiXCR on the multiplex PCR reads. The sample shows 400,000 to 600,000 distinct CDR3 sequences, around 21% of them seen only once. The origin of this receptor is a man younger than 30 with Graves' hyperthyroidism. Sequences were obtained from blood.

The CDR3 coding sequence is TGTGCCAGTAGTACGGGGTCGAACACTGAAGCTTTCTTT. Protein sequence: CASSTGSNTEAFF. The chain uses TRBV19 and TRBJ1-1; D ambiguous. V gave up 4 bases and J gave up 1 base, with 7 bases separating them. CDR3 length: 13 amino acids. Germline V gives CDR1 LNHDA, CDR2 SQIVND (reference sequence).